The 23 T cell receptor beta chains below come from one sample, sequenced in a study of blood T cells in healthy people across ages. Next came a second PCR, run for about 7 to 12 cycles, which used a sample-barcoded 5' primer along with a J-beta primer mix. TCRdb re-analysed the 5' RACE reads in MiXCR, keeping a single row per CDR3 protein. The sample gives about 1.5 million distinct CDR3 sequences, 35% to 45% of which show up once; less than 5% is in the top ten. The sequencing sample was made of blood. The receptor source for this set is a woman aged 18-29 years in good health.

With regard to this clonotype: The junction and the germline gene differ at one end; a read error may be behind it. The CDR3 DNA is TGCGCCAGCAGCTCCCAGGGGGGAAGCTCCGACGAGCAGTACTTC. Residues: CASSSQGGSSDEQYF. This chain connects TRBV5-1 to TRBJ2-7, with a weak D call TRBD1 (7 bases). The CDR3 spans 15 residues. Germline CDR1 and CDR2: SGHRS and YFSETQ.

A few counts support this clonotype. The chain uses TRBV20-1 and TRBJ2-2, with D possibly TRBD2 on 6 matching bases. V lost 6 bases to trimming and J lost 5 bases, with 10 bases between them. The CDR3 consists of 12 residues. The germline gives CDR1 DFQATT, CDR2 SNEGSKA (reference sequence). The CDR3 reads CSARDSTGELFF. The CDR3 nucleotides read TGCAGTGCCCGGGACTCGACCGGGGAGCTGTTTTTT.

This chain joins TRBV6-1 and TRBJ2-7, with D perhaps matching TRBD2 (5 bases). CDR1 is MNHNS and CDR2 is SASEGT in the germline V gene. CDR3 size: 12 residues. Trimming removed 6 bases at V and 3 bases at J, with 9 bases between. The CDR3 here is CASSDRDYEQYF. The CDR3 bases are TGTGCCAGCAGCGACCGGGACTACGAGCAGTACTTC.

This clonotype showed up just once. J is TRBJ2-5 and V is TRBV25-1, with TRBD1 as a possible D gene (5 bases). V was clipped by 0 bases and J by 11 bases, with 19 bases between them. CDR1 MGHDK and CDR2 SYGVNS come from the germline V gene. The CDR3 extends over 15 amino acids. The CDR3: CASSEYRPGMHEQYF. Here the CDR3 DNA reads TGTGCCAGCAGTGAATATCGCCCAGGGATGCATGAGCAGTACTTC.

The chain links TRBV14 to TRBJ1-4; 7 bases agree with TRBD1. The length of the CDR3 is 18 residues. Germline-derived CDR1 and CDR2 are SGHDN and FVKESK. The ends lost 3 bases at V and 0 bases at J; junction bases unmatched: 10. This chain's CDR3 is CASSHTTGTTPTNEKLFF. The CDR3 DNA is TGTGCCAGCAGCCATACGACAGGGACCACTCCAACTAATGAAAAACTGTTTTTT. The whole variable domain, filled in from reference TRBV14 and TRBJ1-4, reads EAGVTQFPSHSVIEKGQTVTLRCDPISGHDNLYWYRRVMGKEIKFLLHFVKESKQDESGMPNNRFLAERTGGTYSTLKVQPAELEDSGVYFCASSHTTGTTPTNEKLFFGSGTQLSVL.

This clonotype appeared a few times. V and J are TRBV4-3 and TRBJ2-2; 9 bases align to TRBD2. V was pared by 1 base and J by 8 bases, with 2 bases of the junction left unmatched. Germline V gene data show CDR1 as LGHNA and CDR2 as YSLEER. This CDR3 is built from 14 residues. The CDR3 nucleotides are TGCGCCAGCAGCCAAGGGCTAGCGGGAGGGGAGCTGTTTTTT. It specifies CASSQGLAGGELFF.

This clonotype was found a few times. The rearrangement uses TRBV24-1 and TRBJ2-2, with D unclear. CDR1 is KGHDR, CDR2 SFDVKD, per germline. Between the trimmed V and J ends, which lost 4 bases and 2 bases, there was a span of 7 bases. This CDR3 spans 14 amino acids. The CDR3 here is CATSDRHNTGELFF. The CDR3 region has the DNA TGTGCCACCAGTGACCGGCATAACACCGGGGAGCTGTTTTTT.

The chain carries TRBV10-3 and TRBJ2-1; 14 bases match TRBD2. The CDR3 has 16 amino acids. The J segment lost 3 bases and the V segment lost 6 bases, leaving 4 bases of the junction unmatched. Germline V gene lookup returns CDR1 ENHRY and CDR2 SYGVKD. The CDR3 region has the DNA TGTGCCATCAGCCTGGGGACTAGCGGGAGCTACAATGAGCAGTTCTTC. This encodes CAISLGTSGSYNEQFF.

The V call is TRBV5-6, the J call TRBJ1-5, with D perhaps TRBD1 (6 bases). Between the trimmed V and J ends, which lost 1 base and 3 bases, there was a span of 17 bases. The CDR3 has 17 amino acids. CDR1 is SGHDT, CDR2 YYEEEE, per germline. Written as DNA, the CDR3 is TGTGCCAGCAGCTTGACCAGGGGTGCCGCGATCAATCAGCCCCAGCATTTT. Its translation: CASSLTRGAAINQPQHF.

The chain is built from TRBV9 and TRBJ1-1, with D possibly matching TRBD1 (6 bases). V shed 4 bases and J shed 2 bases, with 18 bases lying between them. CDR1 is SGDLS, CDR2 YYNGEE, per germline. CDR3 length: 16 amino acids. In nucleotides, the CDR3 is TGTGCCAGCAGCCCCTACCCCCGGACAGCTAACACTGAAGCTTTCTTT. This gives the protein CASSPYPRTANTEAFF.

Only one count was recorded for this clonotype. J is TRBJ1-4 and V is TRBV12-3 or TRBV12-4; D ambiguous. This CDR3 is built from 12 residues. V shed 8 bases and J shed 8 bases, with 12 bases lying between them. This CDR3 is CASGLEAEKLFF. CDR3 sequence (DNA): TGTGCCAGCGGGCTAGAGGCCGAAAAACTGTTTTTT.

Turning to this clonotype: A read error may be the cause here, since a much bigger clone is one base away. This chain joins TRBV9 and TRBJ2-3, with D tentatively TRBD1 (6 bases). The CDR3 runs 13 residues. Germline V CDR1 and CDR2: SGDLS, YYNGEE. This CDR3 reads CASSKTGTGTQYF. The CDR3 coding sequence is TGTGCCAGCAGCAAGACAGGCACAGGTACGCAGTATTTT.

CDR3 bases: TGTGCCAGCAGTCACCTTGGGGGGACCGGGGAGCTGTTTTTT. Translation gives CASSHLGGTGELFF. The chain joins TRBV4-2 to TRBJ2-2, with TRBD2 as a possible D gene (6 bases). Germline V CDR1 and CDR2: LGHNA, YNFKEQ. With 6 bases removed from V and 5 bases from J, the gap between germline ends came to 13 bases. This CDR3 is built from 14 residues.

The chain recombines TRBV24-1 with TRBJ2-1; D gene unclear. Gene TRBJ2-7 matches the end of the DNA better, so the J call may be wrong. This CDR3 is 15 amino acids long. Germline V lookup: CDR1 KGHDR, CDR2 SFDVKD. The CDR3 nucleotides are TGTGCCACCAGTGATTTAGCGAACTCCTACAATGAGCAGTACTTC. Translated, it gives CATSDLANSYNEQYF.

In its sample, this clonotype was seen many times. This sequence joins TRBV4-3 and TRBJ1-5; D unclear. The CDR3 is made up of 16 amino acids. Trimming removed 0 bases at V and 2 bases at J, with 11 bases between. Per the germline V gene, CDR1 is LGHNA and CDR2 is YSLEER. The CDR3: CASSQDLGRGNQPQHF. CDR3 DNA: TGCGCCAGCAGCCAAGATTTGGGGAGGGGCAATCAGCCCCAGCATTTT.

This clonotype occurred once. The chain links TRBV12-3 or TRBV12-4 to TRBJ2-3; D not certain. Between the trimmed V and J ends, which lost 0 bases and 6 bases, there was a span of 13 bases. The CDR3 runs to 15 residues. In DNA, the CDR3 is TGTGCCAGCAGTTTAGCAGGAAGGGTCAAGGATACGCAGTATTTT. This gives the protein CASSLAGRVKDTQYF.

About this clonotype: A single base separates this from a much larger clone, so it may be a read error. The CDR3 DNA reads TGCGCCAGCAGCCAAGGACAGGCCTACTATGGCCACACCTTC. Its translation: CASSQGQAYYGHTF. This rearrangement joins TRBV4-3 to TRBJ1-2; tentatively, D is TRBD1 (6 bases). The CDR3 sequence is 14 residues long. Germline CDR1 is LGHNA and CDR2 is YSLEER.

This clonotype has a handful of counts. The chain couples TRBV27 to TRBJ1-1; D is unresolved. Germline CDR1 MNHEY, CDR2 SMNVEV (reference sequence). The CDR3 spans 14 residues. The germline V and J ends were trimmed by 3 bases and 1 base, with 9 bases remaining between them. CDR3 sequence: CASSFVGGNTEAFF. The CDR3 region has the DNA TGTGCCAGCAGTTTTGTCGGTGGGAACACTGAAGCTTTCTTT.

This rearrangement joins TRBV28 to TRBJ2-5; 9 bases map to TRBD2. The J segment lost 4 bases and the V segment lost 2 bases, leaving 8 bases of the junction unmatched. This CDR3 contains 16 residues. The germline V gene has CDR1 MDHEN and CDR2 SYDVKM. CDR3 DNA sequence: TGTGCCAGCAGTTTACGGCGGGAGGGCGGTCGAGAGACCCAGTACTTC. It yields the protein CASSLRREGGRETQYF.

This clonotype was observed a few times. J is TRBJ2-7 and V is TRBV7-2; 7 bases align to TRBD2. Germline trimming cut 6 bases from V and 3 bases from J; bases unmatched to any gene: 11. The germline V gene encodes CDR1 SGHTA and CDR2 FQGNSA. CDR3 size: 15 residues. In DNA, the CDR3 is TGTGCCAGCAGGGCTGTCTGGTCGGGGGGCTACGAGCAGTACTTC. Translated: CASRAVWSGGYEQYF.

The chain carries TRBV10-3 and TRBJ1-2; perhaps TRBD1 as D (5 bases). The length of the CDR3 is 21 residues. CDR1 ENHRY and CDR2 SYGVKD come from the germline V gene. V shed 4 bases and J shed 3 bases, with 33 bases lying between them. The CDR3 spells CAISGYKGRDGVGPVDYGYTF. The CDR3 DNA is TGTGCCATCAGTGGGTACAAGGGCCGGGACGGCGTCGGCCCTGTAGACTATGGCTACACCTTC.

This clonotype has a handful of counts. The chain recombines TRBV7-2 with TRBJ2-1, with TRBD2 matching 8 bases. The CDR3 is 14 amino acids. With 4 bases clipped from V and 3 bases from J, the junction kept 2 bases outside the gene matches. Germline V gene sequence: CDR1 SGHTA, CDR2 FQGNSA. CDR3 bases: TGTGCCAGCAGCTCTAGCGGGTTCTACAATGAGCAGTTCTTC. It is translated as CASSSSGFYNEQFF.

This sequence joins TRBV12-3 or TRBV12-4 and TRBJ1-5, with no clear D. CDR3 length equals 15 residues. V was trimmed by 6 bases and J by 0 bases, leaving 12 bases between them. The CDR3 reads CASSQAQHSNQPQHF. The DNA for the CDR3 is TGTGCCAGCAGCCAGGCGCAACATAGCAATCAGCCCCAGCATTTT.